The 3 T cell receptor beta chains below all came from one sample that was sequenced in a study of blood T cell repertoires in COVID-19. Sequencing was performed with immunoSEQ multiplex PCR; in TCRdb, only in-frame clones are kept and a portion is missing. The sample has roughly 280,000 clones, 75% to 90% seen once. Sequencing input: peripheral blood. These TCRs come from a man under 40 with active or convalescent COVID-19.

This rearrangement joins TRBV4-1 to TRBJ2-4, with TRBD2 as a possible D gene (5 bases). This CDR3 has 17 residues. Germline V lookup: CDR1 MGHRA, CDR2 YSYEKL. Trimming shortened V by 0 bases and J by 8 bases, and 20 bases separated the two germline ends. The CDR3 coding sequence is TGCGCCAGCAGCCAAGATTCTCTCCGGGATCCCTTCGACATTCAGTACTTC. Translation: CASSQDSLRDPFDIQYF.

This clone turned up a few times. The chain carries TRBV5-1 and TRBJ2-3, with D possibly matching TRBD1 (5 bases). CDR1 SGHRS and CDR2 YFSETQ come from the germline V gene. This CDR3 has 15 amino acids. V was clipped by 1 base and J by 1 base, with 10 bases between them. The CDR3 here is CASSLFGRGTDTQYF. The CDR3 bases are TGCGCCAGCAGCTTGTTCGGCAGGGGCACAGATACGCAGTATTTT.

The chain is built from TRBV18 and TRBJ2-7; the match to TRBD1 covers 7 bases. The germline CDR1 and CDR2 sequences are KGHSH and LQKENI. With 6 bases clipped from V and 1 base from J, the junction kept 9 bases outside the gene matches. This CDR3 is built from 15 residues. CDR3 in amino acids: CASSLGTVTSYEQYF. CDR3 bases: TGTGCCAGCTCGCTAGGGACAGTCACGTCCTACGAGCAGTACTTC.